This TCR beta chain was retrieved from a study of cytomegalovirus exposure and HLA in healthy donors. On the study more broadly: Unique TCRs numbering roughly 85 million, obtained from HLA-typed donors, made up an early data release. Points from the study as a whole: In a later analysis, TCR association rates varied by HLA locus: DRB1 most, HLA-C fewest. Reported results showed that the classifier diagnosed cytomegalovirus status with high specificity and sensitivity.

This clone was counted only a few times. The antigen is unknown. PCR was performed using 60 Vbeta and 13 Jbeta primers. The protocol was immunoSEQ multiplex PCR, while the TCRdb copy is restricted to in-frame clones and leaves out a portion. The sample holds 180,000 or so clones, about 80% seen once. Sequenced: PBMCs. The clonotype was recovered from a woman aged 25 to 45 in good health and CMV-seronegative.

The CDR3 bases are TGTGCCAGCAGTTATTCCCCGGGTGGGGGGAAACTGTTTTTT. Its translation: CASSYSPGGGKLFF. The gene calls are TRBV6-6 and TRBJ1-4; a possible D gene is TRBD1 (5 bases). The CDR3 sequence is 14 residues long. With 3 bases removed from V and 11 bases from J, the gap between germline ends came to 16 bases. The V gene's germline CDR1 is MNHNY and CDR2 SVGAGI (reference sequence).